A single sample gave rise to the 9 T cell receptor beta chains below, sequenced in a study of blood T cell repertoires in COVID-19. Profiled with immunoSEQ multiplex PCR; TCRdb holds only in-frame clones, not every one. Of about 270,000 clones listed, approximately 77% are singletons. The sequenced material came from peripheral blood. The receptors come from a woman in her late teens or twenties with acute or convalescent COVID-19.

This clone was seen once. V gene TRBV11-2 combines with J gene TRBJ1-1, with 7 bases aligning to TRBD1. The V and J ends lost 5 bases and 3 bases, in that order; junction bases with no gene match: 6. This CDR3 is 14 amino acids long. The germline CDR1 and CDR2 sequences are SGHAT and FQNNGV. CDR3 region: CASSQTGIDTEAFF. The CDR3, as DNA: TGTGCCAGCAGCCAGACAGGGATTGACACTGAAGCTTTCTTT.

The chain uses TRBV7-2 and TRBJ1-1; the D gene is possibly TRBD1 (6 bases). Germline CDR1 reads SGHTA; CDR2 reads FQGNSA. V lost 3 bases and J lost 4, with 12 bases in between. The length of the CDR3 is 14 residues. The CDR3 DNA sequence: TGTGCCAGCAGCTTCTTACAGGGTGGCACTGAAGCTTTCTTT. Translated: CASSFLQGGTEAFF.

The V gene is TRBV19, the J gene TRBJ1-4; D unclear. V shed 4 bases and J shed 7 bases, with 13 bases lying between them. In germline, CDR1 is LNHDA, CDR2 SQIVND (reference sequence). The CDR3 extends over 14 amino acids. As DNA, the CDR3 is TGTGCCAGTAGTAGGGTCGGTGCAGGTGAAAAACTGTTTTTT. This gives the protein CASSRVGAGEKLFF.

The CDR3 nucleotides read TGTGCCAGCAGCGAACCGGGACAACATCAGCCCCAGCATTTT. Its translation: CASSEPGQHQPQHF. The chain employs TRBV7-9 and TRBJ1-5, with D possibly being TRBD1 (6 bases). Trimming took 5 bases from V and 5 from J, leaving 13 bases between them. Germline loops: CDR1 SEHNR, CDR2 FQNEAQ (reference sequence). This CDR3 spans 14 amino acids.

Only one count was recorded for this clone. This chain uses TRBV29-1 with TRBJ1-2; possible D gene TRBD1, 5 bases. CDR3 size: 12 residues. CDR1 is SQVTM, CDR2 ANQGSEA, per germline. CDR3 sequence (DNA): TGCGGGGCGTGGGGGGCTAACTATGGCTACACCTTC. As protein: CGAWGANYGYTF.

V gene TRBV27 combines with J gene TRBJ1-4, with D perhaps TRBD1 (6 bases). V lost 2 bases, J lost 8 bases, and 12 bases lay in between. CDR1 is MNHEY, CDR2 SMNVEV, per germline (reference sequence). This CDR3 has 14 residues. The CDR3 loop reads CASSLGTGTEKLFF. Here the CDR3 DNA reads TGTGCCAGCAGTTTAGGTACAGGGACGGAAAAACTGTTTTTT. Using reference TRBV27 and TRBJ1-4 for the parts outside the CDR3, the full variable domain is EAQVTQNPRYLITVTGKKLTVTCSQNMNHEYMSWYRQDPGLGLRQIYYSMNVEVTDKGDVPEGYKVSRKEKRNFPLILESPSPNQTSLYFCASSLGTGTEKLFFGSGTQLSVL.

The CDR3 coding sequence is TGCGCCAGCAGTGAGTCCCCAGGGGTTTGGGAAAAACTGTTTTTT. Its translation: CASSESPGVWEKLFF. The chain uses TRBV10-2 and TRBJ1-4; D perhaps matches TRBD1 (6 bases). CDR3 length: 15 amino acids. The germline gives CDR1 WSHSY, CDR2 SAAADI. V dropped 0 bases and J dropped 8 bases, with 13 bases sitting between them.

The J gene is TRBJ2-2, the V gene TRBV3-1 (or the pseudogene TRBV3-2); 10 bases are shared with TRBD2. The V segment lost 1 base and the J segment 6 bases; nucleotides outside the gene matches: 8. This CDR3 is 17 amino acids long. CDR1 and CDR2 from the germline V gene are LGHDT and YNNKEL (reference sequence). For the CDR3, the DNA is TGTGCCAGCAGCCAAGGATGGGCTAGCGGGAGCTCCGGGGAGCTGTTTTTT. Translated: CASSQGWASGSSGELFF.

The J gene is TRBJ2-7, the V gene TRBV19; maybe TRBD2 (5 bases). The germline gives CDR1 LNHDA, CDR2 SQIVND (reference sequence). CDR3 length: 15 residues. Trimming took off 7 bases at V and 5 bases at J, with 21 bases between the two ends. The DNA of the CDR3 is TGTGCCAGTACCCCATCCCCAGAGCGGCTCCACGAGCAGTACTTC. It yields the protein CASTPSPERLHEQYF.